A selection of T cell receptor beta chains follows, all from one sample in a study of T cell repertoires in cytomegalovirus infection. These TCRs are of unknown antigen specificity. TCRdb ran MiXCR on the reads and lists one entry per CDR3 protein. The repertoire holds around 710,000 distinct CDR3 sequences, with roughly 29% as singletons. The material sequenced was cultured CD8+ T cells from PBMCs, taken from culture after CMV antigen stimulation. Receptors originate from a human donor in good health (CMV status not recorded). Some clones in this sample may be carry-over from other donors' samples. Each CDR3 is given with its conserved first and last residue. The D gene is left open where the match is weak. Expanded clones get a size class; other rows say once, few or many, or leave the size out.

v_call	d_call	j_call	clone_size	cdr3_aa	cdr3_nt
TRBV7-6	.	TRBJ2-6	.	CASSLAPTGANVLTF	TGTGCCAGCAGCTTAGCCCCGACTGGGGCCAACGTCCTGACTTTC
TRBV12-3/TRBV12-4	.	TRBJ2-4	.	CASSLVLFGAKNIQYF	TGTGCCAGCAGTTTAGTACTATTTGGAGCCAAAAACATTCAGTACTTC
TRBV7-9	TRBD1	TRBJ2-1	many	CASSSGQRYYNEQFF	TGTGCCAGCAGCTCGGGACAGAGATACTACAATGAGCAGTTCTTC
TRBV20-1	TRBD1	TRBJ1-4	.	CSARDPSGTGSHEKLFF	TGCAGTGCTAGAGATCCCTCCGGGACAGGTTCGCATGAAAAACTGTTTTTT
TRBV13	.	TRBJ1-6	.	CASSSQTDNSPLHF	TGTGCCAGCAGCTCCCAGACAGATAATTCACCCCTCCACTTT
TRBV11-2	.	TRBJ2-5	few	CASSARDRSGETQYF	TGTGCCAGCAGCGCCCGGGACCGCTCAGGGGAGACCCAGTACTTC
TRBV25-1	.	TRBJ1-4	few	CASSESRQGNEKLFF	TGTGCCAGCAGTGAATCGAGGCAGGGAAATGAAAAACTGTTTTTT
TRBV2	.	TRBJ2-4	.	CASSDPGNRYIQYF	TGTGCCAGCAGTGATCCAGGGAATCGGTACATTCAGTACTTC
TRBV5-4	.	TRBJ1-1	.	CASSSLTEFTEAFF	TGTGCCAGCAGCTCCCTGACAGAATTTACTGAAGCTTTCTTT
TRBV6-1	.	TRBJ2-7	.	CASSPLGTLSYEQYF	TGTGCCAGCAGTCCTCTCGGGACTCTCTCCTACGAGCAGTACTTC
TRBV7-9	TRBD1	TRBJ1-2	.	CASPAGTGARDVRYTF	TGTGCCAGCCCCGCCGGGACAGGGGCCCGGGATGTGCGCTACACCTTC
TRBV12-3/TRBV12-4	.	TRBJ2-7	.	CASSFRGSTYEQYF	TGTGCCAGCAGTTTCAGGGGATCTACCTACGAGCAGTACTTC
TRBV6-2/TRBV6-3	.	TRBJ2-5	.	CASSQEISPQETQYF	TGTGCCAGCAGTCAGGAGATTTCACCCCAAGAGACCCAGTACTTC
TRBV27	TRBD1	TRBJ1-2	few	CASSLRWDREFGYTF	TGTGCCAGCAGTTTAAGGTGGGACAGGGAATTCGGCTACACCTTC
TRBV6-5	.	TRBJ1-1	.	CASSYRTNTEAFF	TGTGCCAGCAGTTACCGTACTAACACTGAAGCTTTCTTT
TRBV28	TRBD1	TRBJ2-6	many	CASSLWAGQGDGANVLTF	TGTGCCAGCAGTTTATGGGCCGGCCAGGGGGATGGGGCCAACGTCCTGACTTTC
TRBV29-1	.	TRBJ2-5	.	CSAHPPGDQETQYF	TGCAGCGCTCACCCCCCGGGGGACCAAGAGACCCAGTACTTC
TRBV11-3	TRBD1	TRBJ1-6	many	CASSSTTGGPDNSPLHF	TGTGCCAGCAGCTCAACAACAGGGGGACCCGATAATTCACCCCTCCACTTT
TRBV5-4	.	TRBJ2-1	few	CASSGELSYNEQFF	TGTGCCAGCAGCGGTGAACTCTCCTACAATGAGCAGTTCTTC
TRBV7-2	TRBD1	TRBJ2-3	many	CASSYGPGQGGEATDTQYF	TGTGCCAGCAGCTACGGCCCGGGACAGGGGGGAGAGGCCACAGATACGCAGTATTTT
TRBV7-2	TRBD1	TRBJ1-1	many	CASSNRQGSTEAFF	TGTGCCAGCAGCAACCGACAGGGCTCCACTGAAGCTTTCTTT
TRBV2	TRBD2	TRBJ2-2	.	CASSAASGGPNTGELFF	TGTGCCAGCAGTGCGGCTAGCGGGGGCCCGAACACCGGGGAGCTGTTTTTT
TRBV19	.	TRBJ1-5	few	CASSIDGPGPNQPQHF	TGTGCCAGTAGTATAGATGGTCCAGGGCCCAATCAGCCCCAGCATTTT
TRBV7-2	.	TRBJ2-7	many	CASSRWTALVQYEQYF	TGTGCCAGCAGCCGCTGGACAGCCCTGGTCCAATACGAGCAGTACTTC
TRBV2	.	TRBJ1-5	few	CASSPRGYGNQPQHF	TGTGCCAGCAGTCCCAGGGGATATGGCAATCAGCCCCAGCATTTT
TRBV18	.	TRBJ1-4	few	CASSPGREKLFF	TGTGCCAGCTCACCTGGAAGGGAAAAACTGTTTTTT
TRBV11-2	.	TRBJ1-1	few	CASSYWLGPDLNTEAFF	TGTGCCAGCAGCTATTGGCTGGGGCCGGACCTGAACACTGAAGCTTTCTTT
TRBV6-1	.	TRBJ1-2	.	CASSEEGTYYGYTF	TGTGCCAGCAGTGAAGAGGGGACATACTATGGCTACACCTTC
TRBV7-3	.	TRBJ2-1	few	CASSFGPLGPYNEQFF	TGTGCCAGCAGCTTCGGACCTTTGGGCCCCTACAATGAGCAGTTCTTC
TRBV7-6	TRBD2	TRBJ2-5	.	CASSPHPPTSGEETQYF	TGTGCCAGCAGCCCACACCCCCCGACTAGCGGGGAAGAGACCCAGTACTTC
TRBV9	.	TRBJ1-1	few	CASSVGTDEYTEAFF	TGTGCCAGCAGCGTAGGTACCGACGAATACACTGAAGCTTTCTTT
TRBV4-1	TRBD2	TRBJ2-3	few	CASSQATSGAKATQYF	TGCGCCAGCAGCCAGGCGACTAGCGGGGCCAAGGCGACGCAGTATTTT
TRBV7-9	.	TRBJ2-2	.	CATVLGTGELFF	TGTGCCACAGTCTTGGGTACCGGGGAGCTGTTTTTT
TRBV7-3	.	TRBJ2-5	.	CASSSVEGVGTQYF	TGTGCCAGCAGCTCCGTAGAGGGTGTTGGGACCCAGTACTTC
TRBV5-6	.	TRBJ2-3	.	CASRSTDSTDTQYF	TGTGCCAGCAGATCGACCGATAGCACAGATACGCAGTATTTT
TRBV7-2	TRBD1	TRBJ2-5	many	CASSLRGDRVISETQYF	TGTGCCAGCAGCTTAAGGGGGGACAGGGTTATCAGCGAGACCCAGTACTTC
TRBV24-1	.	TRBJ2-3	.	CATTRACTDTQYF	TGTGCCACCACCAGGGCCTGCACAGATACGCAGTATTTT
TRBV4-2	TRBD1	TRBJ1-3	.	CASSQGTGGTDTIYF	TGTGCCAGCAGCCAAGGAACAGGGGGCACTGACACCATATATTTT
TRBV19	.	TRBJ2-7	.	CASSIVANPVYEQYF	TGTGCCAGTAGTATAGTGGCGAACCCTGTCTACGAGCAGTACTTC
TRBV11-2	TRBD1	TRBJ2-2	.	CASSLTPGQGTGELFF	TGTGCCAGCAGCCTTACTCCGGGACAGGGGACCGGGGAGCTGTTTTTT
TRBV7-8	.	TRBJ1-5	.	CASSAASGNQPQHF	TGTGCCAGCAGCGCAGCTTCGGGCAATCAGCCCCAGCATTTT
TRBV27	TRBD2	TRBJ2-7	.	CASSLSSGGTYEQYF	TGTGCCAGCAGTTTATCTAGCGGGGGAACCTACGAGCAGTACTTC
TRBV7-2	.	TRBJ2-3	.	CASSLRIQGTDTQYF	TGTGCCAGCAGCTTGAGAATCCAGGGGACAGATACGCAGTATTTT
TRBV6-2/TRBV6-3	.	TRBJ1-5	.	CASSTQGSNQPQHF	TGTGCCAGCAGTACCCAGGGAAGCAATCAGCCCCAGCATTTT
TRBV7-3	.	TRBJ2-1	few	CASSLNLFF	TGTGCCAGCAGCTTAAATCTGTTCTTC
TRBV7-6	.	TRBJ1-2	.	CASSLEGFGGYTF	TGTGCCAGCAGCTTAGAGGGATTCGGTGGCTACACCTTC
TRBV7-2	.	TRBJ1-4	many	CASSPRRSGHAAPNEKLFF	TGTGCCAGCAGCCCGAGGCGTTCGGGACACGCTGCACCTAATGAAAAACTGTTTTTT
TRBV24-1	TRBD1	TRBJ2-2	many	CATSDVRGQIPGELFF	TGTGCCACCAGTGATGTACGGGGACAGATTCCCGGGGAGCTGTTTTTT
TRBV4-1	.	TRBJ1-2	.	CASSQDTGIYYGYTF	TGCGCCAGCAGCCAAGATACAGGGATTTACTATGGCTACACCTTC
TRBV27	TRBD2	TRBJ2-3	.	CATKGLDSADTQYF	TGTGCCACCAAGGGACTAGATAGCGCAGATACGCAGTATTTT
TRBV7-2	.	TRBJ2-7	many	CASRTGSSYEQYF	TGTGCCAGCAGAACTGGGAGCTCCTACGAGCAGTACTTC
TRBV19	.	TRBJ2-2	many	CASSPGSTNTGELFF	TGTGCCAGTAGTCCCGGCAGTACGAACACCGGGGAGCTGTTTTTT
TRBV29-1	TRBD1	TRBJ2-1	.	CSVEDRRNEQFF	TGCAGCGTTGAGGACAGGCGGAATGAGCAGTTCTTC